Each of the 8 T cell receptor beta chains below was sequenced from the same sample in a study of shared clonotypes between healthy human individuals. Sequenced by immunoSEQ multiplex PCR; TCRdb stores in-frame clones only, minus some. Of about 2.2 million clones in the sample, just under 95% were seen once. CD45RO-negative CD8 cells positively selected for CCR7 made up the naive population, which excluded terminally differentiated effector memory CD45RA+ cells. The specimen sequenced was naive CD8+ T cells from PBMCs. The origin of the receptors is a man aged 18 to 29 in good health. Some clones in this sample may be carry-over from other donors' samples.

The gene calls are TRBV19 and TRBJ1-1, with D unresolved. V lost 5 bases and J 6 bases, leaving 13 bases between the germline ends. The CDR3 sequence is 13 residues long. Germline assignment: CDR1 LNHDA and CDR2 SQIVND (reference sequence). The CDR3 loop is CASSSYWWAEAFF. The CDR3 DNA is TGTGCCAGTAGTTCCTATTGGTGGGCTGAAGCTTTCTTT.

The chain joins TRBV27 to TRBJ2-5; D gene unclear. Germline V gene sequence: CDR1 MNHEY, CDR2 SMNVEV (reference sequence). The CDR3 is 13 residues long. Trimming removed 6 bases from V and 4 bases from J, with 12 bases in between. The CDR3: CASRSIGVETQYF. The CDR3 region has the DNA TGTGCCAGCAGATCTATTGGGGTAGAGACCCAGTACTTC.

The chain uses TRBV9 and TRBJ1-4, with TRBD1 identical over 7 bases. This CDR3 comprises 13 residues. V lost 7 bases and J lost 4; bases outside the gene matches: 4. Germline V gene data show CDR1 as SGDLS and CDR2 as YYNGEE. This chain's CDR3 is CASSQGDNEKLFF. As DNA, the CDR3 is TGTGCCAGCTCTCAGGGGGATAATGAAAAACTGTTTTTT. The whole variable domain, filled in from reference TRBV9 and TRBJ1-4, reads DSGVTQTPKHLITATGQRVTLRCSPRSGDLSVYWYQQSLDQGLQFLIQYYNGEERAKGNILERFSAQQFPDLHSELNLSSLELGDSALYFCASSQGDNEKLFFGSGTQLSVL.

The J gene is TRBJ2-7, the V gene TRBV5-4; a weak D match, TRBD2 (6 bases). V lost 4 bases to trimming and J lost 0 bases, with 17 bases between them. Germline V CDR1 and CDR2: SGHNT, YYREEE (reference sequence). CDR3 length: 16 amino acids. The CDR3 region has the DNA TGTGCCAGCAGCAACGTTCCCCGGACTAACTCCTACGAGCAGTACTTC. Its translation: CASSNVPRTNSYEQYF.

This clone was observed a single time. Written as DNA, the CDR3 is TGTGCCAGCAGTTGGGACAATGTTGAAGCTTTCTTT. Its protein is CASSWDNVEAFF. The V and J genes are TRBV6-5 and TRBJ1-1; possibly TRBD1 for D (6 bases). The length of the CDR3 is 12 residues. Trimming left V 4 bases short and J 7 bases short, with 10 bases between. CDR1 is MNHEY, CDR2 SVGAGI, per germline.

The chain carries TRBV2 and TRBJ2-5; the D gene is possibly TRBD1 (6 bases). V gave up 8 bases and J gave up 1 base, with 11 bases separating them. The germline CDR1 and CDR2 sequences are SNHLY and FYNNEI. The CDR3 runs 13 residues. The CDR3 nucleotides are TGTGCCAGCCACAGGGATCGCCAAGAGACCCAGTACTTC. It encodes CASHRDRQETQYF. Full variable domain (remainder filled in from reference TRBV2 and TRBJ2-5): EPEVTQTPSHQVTQMGQEVILRCVPISNHLYFYWYRQILGQKVEFLVSFYNNEISEKSEIFDDQFSVERPDGSNFTLKIRSTKLEDSAMYFCASHRDRQETQYFGPGTRLLVL.

The chain couples TRBV11-2 to TRBJ1-1; 8 bases match TRBD1. The CDR3 runs 18 residues. The V gene end was trimmed by 5 bases and the J gene end by 0 bases; junction bases not matched to a gene: 14. The germline V gene encodes CDR1 SGHAT and CDR2 FQNNGV. The CDR3 bases are TGTGCCAGCAGCCCTCTCAGGGGGCCTCAGGGACTGAACACTGAAGCTTTCTTT. It is translated as CASSPLRGPQGLNTEAFF.

V and J are TRBV7-2 and TRBJ1-1; possibly TRBD1 for D (6 bases). Trimming left V 2 bases short and J 6 bases short, with 13 bases between. The CDR3 sequence is 14 residues long. Germline assignment: CDR1 SGHTA and CDR2 FQGNSA. CDR3 loop: CASSLTGSGAEAFF. The DNA of the CDR3 is TGTGCCAGCAGCTTAACAGGGTCCGGCGCTGAAGCTTTCTTT.